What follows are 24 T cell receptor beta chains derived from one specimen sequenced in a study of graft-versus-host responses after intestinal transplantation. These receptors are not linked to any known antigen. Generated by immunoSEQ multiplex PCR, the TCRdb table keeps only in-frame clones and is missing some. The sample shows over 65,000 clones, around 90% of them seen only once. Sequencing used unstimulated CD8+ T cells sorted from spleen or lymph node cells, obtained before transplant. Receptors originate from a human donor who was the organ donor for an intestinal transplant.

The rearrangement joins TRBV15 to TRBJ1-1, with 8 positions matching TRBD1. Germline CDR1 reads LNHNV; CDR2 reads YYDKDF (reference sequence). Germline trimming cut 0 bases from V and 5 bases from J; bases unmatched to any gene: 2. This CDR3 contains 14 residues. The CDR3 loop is CATSRDRGHTEAFF. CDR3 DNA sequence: TGTGCCACCAGCAGAGACAGGGGGCATACTGAAGCTTTCTTT.

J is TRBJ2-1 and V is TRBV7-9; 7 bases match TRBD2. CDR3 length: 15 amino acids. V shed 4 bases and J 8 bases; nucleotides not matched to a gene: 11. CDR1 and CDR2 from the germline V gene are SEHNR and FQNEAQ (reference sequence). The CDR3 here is CASSSSSGVGYEQFF. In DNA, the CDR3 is TGTGCCAGCAGCTCCTCTAGCGGAGTGGGCTATGAGCAGTTCTTC.

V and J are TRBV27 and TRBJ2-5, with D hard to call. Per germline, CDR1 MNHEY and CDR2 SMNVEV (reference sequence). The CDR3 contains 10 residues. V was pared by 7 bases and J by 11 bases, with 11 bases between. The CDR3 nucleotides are TGTGCCAGCACACACGGCTGGCAGTACTTC. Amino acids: CASTHGWQYF.

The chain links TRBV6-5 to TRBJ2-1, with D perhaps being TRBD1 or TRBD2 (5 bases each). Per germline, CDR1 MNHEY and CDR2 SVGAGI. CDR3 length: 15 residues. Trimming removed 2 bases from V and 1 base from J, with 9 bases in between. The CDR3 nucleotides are TGTGCCAGCAGTTACATGGGGGTTTCCTACAATGAGCAGTTCTTC. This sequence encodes CASSYMGVSYNEQFF.

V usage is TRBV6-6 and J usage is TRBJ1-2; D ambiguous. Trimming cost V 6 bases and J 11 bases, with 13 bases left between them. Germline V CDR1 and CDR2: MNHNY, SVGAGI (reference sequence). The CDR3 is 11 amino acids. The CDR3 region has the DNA TGTGCCAGCAGGGAGAATCGGGAGTACACCTTC. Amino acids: CASRENREYTF.

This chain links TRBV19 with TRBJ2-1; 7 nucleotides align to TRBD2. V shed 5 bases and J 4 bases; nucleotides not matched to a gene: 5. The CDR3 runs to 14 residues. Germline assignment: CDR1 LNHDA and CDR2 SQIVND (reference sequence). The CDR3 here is CASSLAGLYNEQFF. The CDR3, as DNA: TGTGCCAGTAGTTTAGCGGGTCTTTACAATGAGCAGTTCTTC.

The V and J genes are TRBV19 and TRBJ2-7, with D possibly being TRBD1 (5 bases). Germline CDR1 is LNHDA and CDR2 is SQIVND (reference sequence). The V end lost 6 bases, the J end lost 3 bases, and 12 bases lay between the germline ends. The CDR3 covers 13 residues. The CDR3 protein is CASSLQESYEQYF. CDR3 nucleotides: TGTGCCAGTAGCTTACAGGAGAGCTACGAGCAGTACTTC.

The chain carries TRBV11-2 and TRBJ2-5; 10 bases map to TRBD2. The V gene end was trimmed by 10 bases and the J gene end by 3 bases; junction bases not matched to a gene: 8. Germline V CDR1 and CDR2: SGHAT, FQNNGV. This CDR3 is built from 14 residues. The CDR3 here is CATESTSGEETQYF. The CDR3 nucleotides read TGTGCCACCGAATCCACTAGCGGGGAAGAGACCCAGTACTTC.

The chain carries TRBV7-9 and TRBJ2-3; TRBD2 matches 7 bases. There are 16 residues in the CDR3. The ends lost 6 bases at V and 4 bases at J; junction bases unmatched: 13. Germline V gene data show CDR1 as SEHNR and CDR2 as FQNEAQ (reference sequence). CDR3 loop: CASRAGGLTSADTQYF. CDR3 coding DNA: TGTGCCAGCAGAGCCGGGGGACTAACATCGGCAGATACGCAGTATTTT.

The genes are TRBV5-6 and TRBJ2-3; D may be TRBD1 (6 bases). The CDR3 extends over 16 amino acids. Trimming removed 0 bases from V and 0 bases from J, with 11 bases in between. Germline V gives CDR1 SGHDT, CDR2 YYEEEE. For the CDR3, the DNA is TGTGCCAGCAGCTTGGACCAGGGGTCTAGCACAGATACGCAGTATTTT. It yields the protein CASSLDQGSSTDTQYF.

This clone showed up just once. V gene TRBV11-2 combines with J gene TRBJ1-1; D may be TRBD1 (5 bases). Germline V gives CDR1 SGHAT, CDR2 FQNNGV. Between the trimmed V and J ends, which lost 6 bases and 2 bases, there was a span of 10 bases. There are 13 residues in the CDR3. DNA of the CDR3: TGTGCCAGCAGAAGGGGATCAAACACTGAAGCTTTCTTT. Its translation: CASRRGSNTEAFF. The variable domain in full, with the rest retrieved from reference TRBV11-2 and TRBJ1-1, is EAGVAQSPRYKIIEKRQSVAFWCNPISGHATLYWYQQILGQGPKLLIQFQNNGVVDDSQLPKDRFSAERLKGVDSTLKIQPAKLEDSAVYLCASRRGSNTEAFFGQGTRLTVV.

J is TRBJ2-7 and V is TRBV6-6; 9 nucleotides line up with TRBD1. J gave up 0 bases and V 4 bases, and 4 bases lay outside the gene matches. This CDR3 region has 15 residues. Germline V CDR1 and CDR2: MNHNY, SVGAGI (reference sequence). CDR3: CASSWTGDDSYEQYF. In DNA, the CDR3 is TGTGCCAGCAGTTGGACAGGGGACGACTCCTACGAGCAGTACTTC.

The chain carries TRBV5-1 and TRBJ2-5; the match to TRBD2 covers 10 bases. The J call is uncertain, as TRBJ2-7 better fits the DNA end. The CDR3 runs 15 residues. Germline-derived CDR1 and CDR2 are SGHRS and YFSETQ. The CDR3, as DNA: TGCGCCAGCAGCTTTCGACTAGCGGGTACCTACGAGCAGTACTTC. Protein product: CASSFRLAGTYEQYF.

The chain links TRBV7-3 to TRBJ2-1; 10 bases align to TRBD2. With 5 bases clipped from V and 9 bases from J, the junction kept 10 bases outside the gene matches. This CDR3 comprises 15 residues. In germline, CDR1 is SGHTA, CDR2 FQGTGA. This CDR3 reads CASSPNLGTSVEQFF. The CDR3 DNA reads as TGTGCCAGCAGCCCGAACCTGGGGACTAGCGTTGAGCAGTTCTTC.

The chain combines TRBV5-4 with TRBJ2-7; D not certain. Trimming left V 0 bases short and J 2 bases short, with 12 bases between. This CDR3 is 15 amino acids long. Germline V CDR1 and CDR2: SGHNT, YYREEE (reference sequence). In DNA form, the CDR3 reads TGTGCCAGCAGCTTGGGATGGGGTATGCCCTACGAGCAGTACTTC. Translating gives CASSLGWGMPYEQYF.

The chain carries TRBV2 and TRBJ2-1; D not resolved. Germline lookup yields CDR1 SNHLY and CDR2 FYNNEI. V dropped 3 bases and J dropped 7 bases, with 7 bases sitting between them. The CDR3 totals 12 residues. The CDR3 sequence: CASSDGFNEQFF. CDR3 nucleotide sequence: TGTGCCAGCAGTGATGGGTTTAATGAGCAGTTCTTC.

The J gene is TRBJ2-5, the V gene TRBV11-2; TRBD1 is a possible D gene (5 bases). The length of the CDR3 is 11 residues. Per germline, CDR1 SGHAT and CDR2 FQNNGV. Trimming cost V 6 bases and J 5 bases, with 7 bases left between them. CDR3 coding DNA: TGTGCCAGCAGGGCAGGGGAGACCCAGTACTTC. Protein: CASRAGETQYF. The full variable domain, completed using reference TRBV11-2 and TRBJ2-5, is EAGVAQSPRYKIIEKRQSVAFWCNPISGHATLYWYQQILGQGPKLLIQFQNNGVVDDSQLPKDRFSAERLKGVDSTLKIQPAKLEDSAVYLCASRAGETQYFGPGTRLLVL.

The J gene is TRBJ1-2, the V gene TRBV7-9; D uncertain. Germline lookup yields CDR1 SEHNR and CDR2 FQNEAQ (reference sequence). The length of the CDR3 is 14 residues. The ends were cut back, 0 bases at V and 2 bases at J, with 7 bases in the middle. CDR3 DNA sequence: TGTGCCAGCAGCTTAGCGCTGGGGAACTATGGCTACACCTTC. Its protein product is CASSLALGNYGYTF.

The CDR3, as DNA: TGCGCCAGCAGCCAAGTTGGGGAGCGCACTGAAGCTTTCTTT. Translation gives CASSQVGERTEAFF. The chain uses TRBV4-1 and TRBJ1-1; D not certain. Germline lookup yields CDR1 MGHRA and CDR2 YSYEKL. The CDR3 covers 14 residues. Trimming cost V 1 base and J 4 bases, with 10 bases left between them.

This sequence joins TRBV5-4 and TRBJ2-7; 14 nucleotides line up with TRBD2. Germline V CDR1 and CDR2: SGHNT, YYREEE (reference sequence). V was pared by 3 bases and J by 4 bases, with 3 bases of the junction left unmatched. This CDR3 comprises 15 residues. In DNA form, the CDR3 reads TGTGCCAGCAGCTCGGGACTAGCGGGAGAATACGAGCAGTACTTC. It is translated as CASSSGLAGEYEQYF.

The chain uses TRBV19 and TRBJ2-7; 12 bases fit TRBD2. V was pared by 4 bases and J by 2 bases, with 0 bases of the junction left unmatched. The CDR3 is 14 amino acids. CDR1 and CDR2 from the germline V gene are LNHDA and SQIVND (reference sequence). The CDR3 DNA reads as TGTGCCAGTAGTACTAGCGGGAGGGCCTACGAGCAGTACTTC. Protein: CASSTSGRAYEQYF.

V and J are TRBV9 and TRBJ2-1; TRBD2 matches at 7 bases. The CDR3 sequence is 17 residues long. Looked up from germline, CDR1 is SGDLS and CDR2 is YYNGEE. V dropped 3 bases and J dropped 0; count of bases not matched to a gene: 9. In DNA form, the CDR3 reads TGTGCCAGCAGCGGCCTCGAATGGGGGGGCTCCTACAATGAGCAGTTCTTC. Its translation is CASSGLEWGGSYNEQFF.

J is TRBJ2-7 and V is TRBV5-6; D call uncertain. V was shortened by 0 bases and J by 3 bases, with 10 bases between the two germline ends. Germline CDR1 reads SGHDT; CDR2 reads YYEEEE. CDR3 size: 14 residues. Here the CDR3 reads CASSLAQGNYEQYF. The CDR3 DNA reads TGTGCCAGCAGCTTGGCTCAAGGCAACTACGAGCAGTACTTC.

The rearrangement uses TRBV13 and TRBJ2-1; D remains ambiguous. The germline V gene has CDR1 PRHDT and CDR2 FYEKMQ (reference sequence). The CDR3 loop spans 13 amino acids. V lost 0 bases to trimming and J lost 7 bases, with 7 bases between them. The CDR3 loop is CASSLGGPNEQFF. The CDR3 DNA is TGTGCCAGCAGCTTAGGGGGCCCAAATGAGCAGTTCTTC.